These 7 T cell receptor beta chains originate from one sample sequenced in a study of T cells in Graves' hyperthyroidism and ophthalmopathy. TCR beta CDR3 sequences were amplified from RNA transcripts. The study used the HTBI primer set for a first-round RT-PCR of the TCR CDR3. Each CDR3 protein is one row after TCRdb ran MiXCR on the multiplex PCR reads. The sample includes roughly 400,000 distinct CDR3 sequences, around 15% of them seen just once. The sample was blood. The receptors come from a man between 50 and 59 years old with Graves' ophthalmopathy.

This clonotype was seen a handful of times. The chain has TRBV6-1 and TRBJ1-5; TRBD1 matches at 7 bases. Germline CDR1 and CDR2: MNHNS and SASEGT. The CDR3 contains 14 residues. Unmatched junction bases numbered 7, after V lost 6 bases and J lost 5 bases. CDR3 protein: CASRETGTHQPQHF. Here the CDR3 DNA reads TGTGCCAGCAGGGAGACAGGGACGCATCAGCCCCAGCATTTT.

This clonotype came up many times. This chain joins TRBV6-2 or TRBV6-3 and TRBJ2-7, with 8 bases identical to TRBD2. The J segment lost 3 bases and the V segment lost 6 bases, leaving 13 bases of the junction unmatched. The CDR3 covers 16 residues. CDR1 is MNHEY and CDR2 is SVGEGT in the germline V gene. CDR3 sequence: CASREPPSGLFYEQYF. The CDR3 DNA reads TGTGCCAGCAGGGAACCCCCTAGCGGGCTTTTCTACGAGCAGTACTTC.

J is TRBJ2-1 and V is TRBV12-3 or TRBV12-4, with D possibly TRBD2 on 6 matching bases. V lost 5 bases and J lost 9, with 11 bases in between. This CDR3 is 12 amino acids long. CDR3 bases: TGTGCCAGCAGTCGCTCGGAGGGTGAGCAGTTCTTC. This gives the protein CASSRSEGEQFF.

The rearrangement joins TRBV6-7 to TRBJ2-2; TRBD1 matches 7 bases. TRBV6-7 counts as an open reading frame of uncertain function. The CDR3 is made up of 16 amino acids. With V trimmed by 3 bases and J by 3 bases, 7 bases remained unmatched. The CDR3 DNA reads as TGTGCCAGCAGTTATCAAGACAGGGTTGACACCGGGGAGCTGTTTTTT. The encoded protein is CASSYQDRVDTGELFF.

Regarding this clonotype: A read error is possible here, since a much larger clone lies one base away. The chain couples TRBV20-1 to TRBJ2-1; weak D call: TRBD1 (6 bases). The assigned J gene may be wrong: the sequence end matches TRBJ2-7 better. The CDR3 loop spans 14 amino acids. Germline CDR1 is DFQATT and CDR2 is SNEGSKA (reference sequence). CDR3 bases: TGCAGTGCTACGGACAGAAAAGGTTACAATGAGCAGTACTTC. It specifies CSATDRKGYNEQYF.

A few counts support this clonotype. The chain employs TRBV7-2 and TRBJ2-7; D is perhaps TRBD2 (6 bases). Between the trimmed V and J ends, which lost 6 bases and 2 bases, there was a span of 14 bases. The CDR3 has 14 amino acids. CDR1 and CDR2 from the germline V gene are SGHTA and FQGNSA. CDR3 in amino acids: CASRPAGQPYEQYF. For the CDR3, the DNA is TGTGCCAGCAGGCCGGCGGGGCAGCCCTACGAGCAGTACTTC. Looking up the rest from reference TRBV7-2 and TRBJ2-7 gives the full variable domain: GAGVSQSPSNKVTEKGKDVELRCDPISGHTALYWYRQSLGQGLEFLIYFQGNSAPDKSGLPSDRFSAERTGGSVSTLTIQRTQQEDSAVYLCASRPAGQPYEQYFGPGTRLTVT.

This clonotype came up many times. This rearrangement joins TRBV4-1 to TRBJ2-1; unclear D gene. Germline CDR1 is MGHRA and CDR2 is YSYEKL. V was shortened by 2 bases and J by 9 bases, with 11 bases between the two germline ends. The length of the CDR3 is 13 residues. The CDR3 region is CASSQPQVGEQFF. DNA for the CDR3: TGCGCCAGCAGCCAACCCCAAGTGGGTGAGCAGTTCTTC.